Below, 23 T cell receptor beta chains from the same sample are listed, as sequenced in a study of CD8 T cells in ankylosing spondylitis. TCRdb re-analysed the 5' RACE reads in MiXCR, keeping a single row per CDR3 protein. The sample holds roughly 190,000 distinct CDR3 sequences, 9.5% to 15% seen once. What was sequenced was blood, either unsorted or a sorted T cell fraction (not recorded which). These TCRs come from a male donor with ankylosing spondylitis or in good health (not recorded which).

This chain uses TRBV4-2 with TRBJ2-3, with TRBD2 identical over 8 bases. The trim removed 0 bases at V and 4 bases at J, leaving 6 bases unmatched. There are 16 residues in the CDR3. Germline V CDR1 and CDR2: LGHNA, YNFKEQ. The CDR3 sequence: CASSQEMGLESDTQYF. DNA for the CDR3: TGTGCCAGCAGCCAAGAGATGGGACTAGAGTCAGATACGCAGTATTTT.

The chain combines TRBV6-1 with TRBJ1-4, with a weak D call TRBD1 (6 bases). Germline assignment: CDR1 MNHNS and CDR2 SASEGT. V was cut by 9 bases and J by 3 bases, with 20 bases left in between. The CDR3 extends over 16 amino acids. The CDR3 region is CARFGGEVEANEKLFF. The CDR3 bases are TGTGCCAGGTTCGGGGGCGAGGTTGAGGCTAATGAAAAACTGTTTTTT.

This clonotype was detected many times. This rearrangement joins TRBV2 to TRBJ2-2; D may be TRBD1 or TRBD2 (5 bases each). With 7 bases removed from V and 4 bases from J, the gap between germline ends came to 13 bases. CDR3 size: 14 residues. Germline V gene lookup returns CDR1 SNHLY and CDR2 FYNNEI. As DNA, the CDR3 is TGTGCCAGCAATGGGCAGGGAGCCACCGGGGAGCTGTTTTTT. Protein sequence: CASNGQGATGELFF. Looking up the rest from reference TRBV2 and TRBJ2-2 gives the full variable domain: EPEVTQTPSHQVTQMGQEVILRCVPISNHLYFYWYRQILGQKVEFLVSFYNNEISEKSEIFDDQFSVERPDGSNFTLKIRSTKLEDSAMYFCASNGQGATGELFFGEGSRLTVL.

The V gene is TRBV4-2, the J gene TRBJ2-3; D tentatively fits TRBD1 or TRBD2 (5 bases each). V was clipped by 3 bases and J by 5 bases, with 15 bases between them. CDR1 and CDR2 from the germline V gene are LGHNA and YNFKEQ. The CDR3 extends over 15 amino acids. CDR3 region: CASSQTGASEDTQYF. The CDR3 region has the DNA TGTGCCAGCAGCCAGACCGGGGCCTCGGAAGATACGCAGTATTTT.

This sequence joins TRBV5-1 and TRBJ2-7; maybe TRBD1 (6 bases). The CDR3 has 15 residues. Germline CDR1 and CDR2: SGHRS and YFSETQ. V shed 1 base and J shed 9 bases, with 20 bases lying between them. CDR3 region: CASSLTGLEFEGQYF. CDR3 bases: TGCGCCAGCAGCTTGACAGGGTTGGAGTTTGAGGGGCAGTACTTC.

This clonotype came up many times. This chain links TRBV11-2 with TRBJ2-1; possible D gene TRBD1, 5 bases. CDR3 length: 13 residues. The ends were cut back, 4 bases at V and 2 bases at J, with 6 bases in the middle. Germline CDR1 SGHAT, CDR2 FQNNGV. CDR3 loop: CASSSTAYNEQFF. The CDR3 nucleotides are TGTGCCAGCAGCTCGACAGCCTACAATGAGCAGTTCTTC.

The table lists this clonotype with a few counts. The chain employs TRBV6-1 and TRBJ2-1; 13 bases align to TRBD2. With 6 bases clipped from V and 4 bases from J, the junction kept 6 bases outside the gene matches. The CDR3 runs 16 residues. Germline-derived CDR1 and CDR2 are MNHNS and SASEGT. The CDR3 DNA is TGTGCCAGCAGCCAAGGGACTAGCGGGACGTACAATGAGCAGTTCTTC. This gives the protein CASSQGTSGTYNEQFF.

V usage is TRBV6-1 and J usage is TRBJ1-1, with TRBD1 matching 12 bases. Germline V gene lookup returns CDR1 MNHNS and CDR2 SASEGT. The CDR3 is made up of 15 amino acids. Germline trimming cut 7 bases from V and 6 bases from J; bases unmatched to any gene: 9. The DNA for the CDR3 is TGTGCCAGCACTCAGGGACAGGGGGCTTTAGCTGAAGCTTTCTTT. Translation: CASTQGQGALAEAFF.

The table lists this clonotype with a few counts. This chain uses TRBV5-8 with TRBJ2-7, with 10 bases aligning to TRBD1. The CDR3 loop spans 15 amino acids. Trimming at V came to 5 bases and at J to 2 bases, leaving 7 bases not matched to a gene. The germline gives CDR1 SGHTS, CDR2 YDEGEE. The CDR3 reads CASRARDRGTYEQYF. The CDR3 DNA is TGTGCCAGCAGGGCCCGGGACAGGGGAACCTACGAGCAGTACTTC.

The CDR3 is CASNLTDRWNTEAFF. The DNA of the CDR3 is TGTGCCAGCAACCTAACGGACAGATGGAACACTGAAGCTTTCTTT. The V call is TRBV11-3, the J call TRBJ1-1, with TRBD1 as a possible D gene (6 bases). The CDR3 has 15 residues. The ends were cut back, 7 bases at V and 1 base at J, with 16 bases in the middle. Germline V gene data show CDR1 as SGHNT and CDR2 as YENEEA.

The chain carries TRBV19 and TRBJ2-3; TRBD2 matches at 11 bases. Germline assignment: CDR1 LNHDA and CDR2 SQIVND (reference sequence). Germline trimming cut 9 bases from V and 2 bases from J; bases unmatched to any gene: 7. The CDR3 has 15 residues. The CDR3 region is CASSTLAGVTDTQYF. CDR3 in DNA: TGTGCCAGCTCCACACTAGCGGGGGTCACAGATACGCAGTATTTT.

The chain is built from TRBV3-1 and TRBJ2-7; 11 nucleotides align to TRBD2. CDR3 length equals 15 residues. Germline V gene sequence: CDR1 LGHDT, CDR2 YNNKEL (reference sequence). The junction had 2 bases not matched to a gene; V was cut back by 4 bases and J by 0 bases. CDR3 in amino acids: CASSPTSGSSYEQYF. CDR3 bases: TGTGCCAGCAGCCCAACTAGCGGGAGCTCCTACGAGCAGTACTTC.

A few counts support this clonotype. The chain is built from TRBV27 and TRBJ2-7; 9 bases map to TRBD1. The CDR3 totals 15 residues. Unmatched junction bases numbered 7, after V lost 5 bases and J lost 2 bases. Germline values: CDR1 MNHEY, CDR2 SMNVEV (reference sequence). CDR3 sequence (DNA): TGTGCCAGCAGTCCCAACAGGGGGCACCCCTACGAGCAGTACTTC. Translated: CASSPNRGHPYEQYF.

This clonotype came up many times. The chain links TRBV6-1 to TRBJ1-1; no clear D. The CDR3 length is 16 residues. The V and J ends lost 7 bases and 0 bases respectively, with 18 bases between them. CDR1 and CDR2 from the germline V gene are MNHNS and SASEGT. CDR3 protein: CASTKAWGVLNTEAFF. The CDR3 DNA sequence: TGTGCCAGCACTAAAGCCTGGGGTGTGCTGAACACTGAAGCTTTCTTT.

This clonotype was detected many times. The chain combines TRBV12-3 or TRBV12-4 with TRBJ2-2, with D perhaps TRBD2 (5 bases). The CDR3 is 16 amino acids. Trimming took 8 bases from V and 2 from J, leaving 18 bases between them. The CDR3 DNA is TGTGCCAGCCGAACCGGACGGGGAGACAACACCGGGGAGCTGTTTTTT. Protein: CASRTGRGDNTGELFF.

The chain joins TRBV5-1 to TRBJ2-7, with a weak D call TRBD1 (6 bases). Germline values: CDR1 SGHRS, CDR2 YFSETQ. The CDR3 spans 14 residues. Trimming took off 4 bases at V and 3 bases at J, with 14 bases between the two ends. In nucleotides, the CDR3 is TGCGCCAGCAGCCCCCGGGACACAGTCTACGAGCAGTACTTC. Translating it yields CASSPRDTVYEQYF.

V usage is TRBV25-1 and J usage is TRBJ2-1; D is possibly TRBD2 (5 bases). Germline CDR1 and CDR2: MGHDK and SYGVNS. V shed 4 bases and J shed 9 bases, with 16 bases lying between them. This CDR3 contains 14 residues. The CDR3 reads CASSVLLGGGEQFF. The CDR3 DNA reads as TGTGCCAGCAGTGTACTCCTAGGAGGTGGTGAGCAGTTCTTC.

This clonotype came up once. This chain uses TRBV11-2 with TRBJ2-2, with a weak D call TRBD1 (5 bases). CDR1 is SGHAT and CDR2 is FQNNGV in the germline V gene. Trimming cost V 2 bases and J 3 bases, with 19 bases left between them. CDR3 length: 18 amino acids. The CDR3 DNA reads as TGTGCCAGCAGCTTAAAACACACAAAGACAGTGTACACCGGGGAGCTGTTTTTT. It yields the protein CASSLKHTKTVYTGELFF.

The genes are TRBV12-3 or TRBV12-4 and TRBJ2-2; the D is unclear. This CDR3 is 14 amino acids long. V was pared by 6 bases and J by 7 bases, with 15 bases between. The CDR3 sequence: CASSSTVRIGELFF. The CDR3 coding sequence is TGTGCCAGCAGCTCAACAGTACGGATCGGGGAGCTGTTTTTT.

The chain combines TRBV6-5 with TRBJ2-7; D tentatively fits TRBD1 or TRBD2 (5 bases each). V shed 0 bases and J shed 7 bases, with 13 bases lying between them. This CDR3 is 14 amino acids long. CDR1 is MNHEY, CDR2 SVGAGI, per germline. The CDR3 DNA is TGTGCCAGCAGTTACTCGGTGGGGGTGGGAGAGCAGTACTTC. Its translation: CASSYSVGVGEQYF.

The table lists this clonotype with a few counts. The chain carries TRBV29-1 and TRBJ1-1; D uncertain. The CDR3 totals 10 residues. Trimming shortened V by 5 bases and J by 10 bases, and 11 bases separated the two germline ends. Germline CDR1 is SQVTM and CDR2 is ANQGSEA. The CDR3 bases are TGCAGCGTTCTGGGGTTAGGAGCTTTCTTT. Protein product: CSVLGLGAFF.

This clonotype has a handful of counts. The J gene is TRBJ2-7, the V gene TRBV4-2; 9 nucleotides match TRBD2. CDR1 is LGHNA and CDR2 is YNFKEQ in the germline V gene. CDR3 size: 15 residues. The V segment lost 2 bases and the J segment 5 bases; nucleotides outside the gene matches: 7. Written as DNA, the CDR3 is TGTGCCAGCAGCCAAAGGATTAGCGGGAGCCACGAGCAGTACTTC. Its translation is CASSQRISGSHEQYF.

This clonotype has just a few counts. The CDR3 DNA sequence: TGTGCCAGCAGTGAGGGACCCTACGTTATTCTCACTGAAGCTTTCTTT. Its translation: CASSEGPYVILTEAFF. The genes are TRBV2 and TRBJ1-1, with TRBD1 as a possible D gene (5 bases). CDR1 and CDR2 (germline): SNHLY, FYNNEI. V shed 3 bases and J shed 4 bases, with 18 bases lying between them. This CDR3 is 16 amino acids long. Supplemented by reference TRBV2 and TRBJ1-1, the full variable domain reads EPEVTQTPSHQVTQMGQEVILRCVPISNHLYFYWYRQILGQKVEFLVSFYNNEISEKSEIFDDQFSVERPDGSNFTLKIRSTKLEDSAMYFCASSEGPYVILTEAFFGQGTRLTVV.